This T cell receptor beta chain was sequenced for a study of blood T cells in healthy people across ages. Study-wide points: Older individuals had lower TCR beta diversity per million T cells (the decline was roughly linear).

The use of a sample-barcoded 5' primer and a J-beta primer mix characterized a second PCR of roughly 6 to 11 cycles. In TCRdb, the 5' RACE reads were re-called with MiXCR into one record per CDR3 protein. The sample has hundreds of thousands of distinct CDR3 sequences; 49% are singletons. This clonotype was detected only a few times. Its target is unknown. CDR3 length equals 15 residues. CDR1 and CDR2 (germline): SQVTM, ANQGSEA. The V end lost 7 bases, the J end lost 5 bases, and 23 bases lay between the germline ends. The sample taken for sequencing was blood. This sequence was found in a woman aged 60-70 years in good health. J is TRBJ1-1 and V is TRBV29-1; no firm D call. The CDR3 region is CSASLMDELVTEAFF. The CDR3 DNA is TGCAGCGCCTCGTTGATGGACGAGCTTGTGACTGAAGCTTTCTTT.